The sequence of this T cell receptor (beta chain) was determined in a study of T-cell memory formation after mild COVID-19. Study outcomes and limitations: That cross-reactive memory joined was suggested by some responding clones appearing in pre-infection memory. Clones that contracted from day 15 to 85 were balanced CD4/CD8, while later expanders leaned CD4+.

Per the germline V gene, CDR1 is LGHDT and CDR2 is YNNKEL (reference sequence). The CDR3 is 20 amino acids. The V end was cut by 0 bases, the J end by 0 bases, with 21 bases between. Sample barcodes and UMIs were carried by the TCR alpha and TCR beta cDNA libraries that 5'RACE generated with constant-segment primers. TCRdb independently ran MiXCR on the 5' RACE reads; one entry per CDR3 protein. The sample shows under 250,000 distinct CDR3 sequences, approximately 15% of them seen only once. Regarding this clonotype: Its cognate antigen is unknown.

This sequence was found in an adult woman who had mild COVID-19 (a few samples of this study predate the infection). Cell type and time point are not known. This chain connects TRBV3-1 to TRBJ1-3, with D uncertain. Material for sequencing was PBMCs or a T cell subset sorted from them (not recorded which). CDR3 residues: CASSQEGVRRPSGSGNTIYF. In DNA form, the CDR3 reads TGTGCCAGCAGCCAAGAAGGAGTAAGGAGGCCGTCCGGCTCTGGAAACACCATATATTTT.